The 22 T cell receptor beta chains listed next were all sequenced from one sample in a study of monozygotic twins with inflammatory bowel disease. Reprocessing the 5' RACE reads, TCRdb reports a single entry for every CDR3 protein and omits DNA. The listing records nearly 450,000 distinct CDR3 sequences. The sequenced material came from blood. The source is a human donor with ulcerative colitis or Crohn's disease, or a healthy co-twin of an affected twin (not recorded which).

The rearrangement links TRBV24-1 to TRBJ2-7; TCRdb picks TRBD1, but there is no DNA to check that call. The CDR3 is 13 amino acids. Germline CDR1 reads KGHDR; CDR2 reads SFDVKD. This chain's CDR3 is CATSGRTGAKQYF.

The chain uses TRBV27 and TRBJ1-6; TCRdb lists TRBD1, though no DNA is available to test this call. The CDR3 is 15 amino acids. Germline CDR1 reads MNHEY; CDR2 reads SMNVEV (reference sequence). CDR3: CASSLRAGGGSPLHF.

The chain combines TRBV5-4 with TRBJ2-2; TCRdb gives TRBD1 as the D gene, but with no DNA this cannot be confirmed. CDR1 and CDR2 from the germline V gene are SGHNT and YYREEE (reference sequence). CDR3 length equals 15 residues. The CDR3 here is CASSSIGQATGELFF.

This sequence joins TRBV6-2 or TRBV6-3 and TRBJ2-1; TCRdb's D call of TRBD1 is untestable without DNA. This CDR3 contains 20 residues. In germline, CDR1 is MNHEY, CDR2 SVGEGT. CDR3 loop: CASSYSMGQRIEIIYNEQFF.

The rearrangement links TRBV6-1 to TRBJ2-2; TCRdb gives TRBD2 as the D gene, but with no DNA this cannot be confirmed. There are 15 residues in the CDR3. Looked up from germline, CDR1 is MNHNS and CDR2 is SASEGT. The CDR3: CASSREGLNTGELFF.

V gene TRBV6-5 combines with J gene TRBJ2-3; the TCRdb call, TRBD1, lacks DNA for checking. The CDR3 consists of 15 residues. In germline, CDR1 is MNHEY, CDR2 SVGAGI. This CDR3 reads CASSYSSGGTDTQYF.

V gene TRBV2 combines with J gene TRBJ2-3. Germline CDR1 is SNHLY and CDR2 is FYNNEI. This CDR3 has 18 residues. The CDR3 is CASSERPSTETSTDTQYF.

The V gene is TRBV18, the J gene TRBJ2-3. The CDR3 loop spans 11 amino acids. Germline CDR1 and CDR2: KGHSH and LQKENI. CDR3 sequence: CASSPGDTQYF.

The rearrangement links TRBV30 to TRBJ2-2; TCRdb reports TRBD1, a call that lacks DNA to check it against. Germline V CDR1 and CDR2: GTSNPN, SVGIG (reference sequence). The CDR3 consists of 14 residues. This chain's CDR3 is CAWTRDRGTGELFF.

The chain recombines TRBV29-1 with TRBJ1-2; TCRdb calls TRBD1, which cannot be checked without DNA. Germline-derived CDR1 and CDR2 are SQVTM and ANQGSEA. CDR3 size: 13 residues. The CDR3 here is CSVAGPGNYGYTF.

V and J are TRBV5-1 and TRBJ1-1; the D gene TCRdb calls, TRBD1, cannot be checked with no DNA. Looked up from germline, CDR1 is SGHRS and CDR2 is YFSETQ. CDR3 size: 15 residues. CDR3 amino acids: CASSLDYREITEAFF.

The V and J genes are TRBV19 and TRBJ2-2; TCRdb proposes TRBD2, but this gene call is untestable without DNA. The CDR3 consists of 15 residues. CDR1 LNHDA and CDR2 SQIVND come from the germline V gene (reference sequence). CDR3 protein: CASRFGGHYTGELFF. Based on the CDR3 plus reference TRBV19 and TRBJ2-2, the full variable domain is DGGITQSPKYLFRKEGQNVTLSCEQNLNHDAMYWYRQDPGQGLRLIYYSQIVNDFQKGDIAEGYSVSREKKESFPLTVTSAQKNPTAFYLCASRFGGHYTGELFFGEGSRLTVL.

CDR3 region: CAWSVQGKYGYTF. The chain employs TRBV30 and TRBJ1-2. Looked up from germline, CDR1 is GTSNPN and CDR2 is SVGIG (reference sequence). The CDR3 covers 13 residues.

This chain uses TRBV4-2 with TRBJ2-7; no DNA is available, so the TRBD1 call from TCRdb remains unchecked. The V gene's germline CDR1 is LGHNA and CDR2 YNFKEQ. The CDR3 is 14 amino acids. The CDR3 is CASSPGTGGSEQYF.

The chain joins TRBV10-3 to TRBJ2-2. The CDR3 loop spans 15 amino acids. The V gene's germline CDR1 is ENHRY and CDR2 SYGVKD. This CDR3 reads CAISETPGNTGELFF.

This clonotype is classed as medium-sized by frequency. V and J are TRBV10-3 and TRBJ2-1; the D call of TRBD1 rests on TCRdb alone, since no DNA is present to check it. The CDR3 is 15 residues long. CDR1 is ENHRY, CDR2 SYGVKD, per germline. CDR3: CAIEPAGLTYNEQFF.

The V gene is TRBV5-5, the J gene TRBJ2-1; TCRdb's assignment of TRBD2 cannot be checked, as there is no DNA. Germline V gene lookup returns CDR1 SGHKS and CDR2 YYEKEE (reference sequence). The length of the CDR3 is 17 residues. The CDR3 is CASRSGTSDGRRNEQFF.

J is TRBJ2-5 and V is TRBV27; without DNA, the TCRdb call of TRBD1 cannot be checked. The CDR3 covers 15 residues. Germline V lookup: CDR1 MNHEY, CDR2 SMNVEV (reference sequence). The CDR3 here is CASSFSWGAGETQYF.

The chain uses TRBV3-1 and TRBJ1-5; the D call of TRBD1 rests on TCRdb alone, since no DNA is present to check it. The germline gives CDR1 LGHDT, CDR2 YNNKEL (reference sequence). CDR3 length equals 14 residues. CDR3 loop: CASSFRTGVQPQHF.

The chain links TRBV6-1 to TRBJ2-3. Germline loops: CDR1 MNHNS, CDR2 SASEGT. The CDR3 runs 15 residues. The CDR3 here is CASKYSTQYTDTQYF.

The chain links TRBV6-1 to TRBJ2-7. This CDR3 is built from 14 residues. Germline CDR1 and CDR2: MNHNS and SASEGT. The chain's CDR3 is CASSRTDVSYEQYF.

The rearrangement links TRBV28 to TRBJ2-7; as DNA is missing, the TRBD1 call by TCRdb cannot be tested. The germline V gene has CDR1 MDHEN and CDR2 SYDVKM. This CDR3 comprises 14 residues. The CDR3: CASQPGQTVYEQYF.